This TCR beta chain was obtained from a study of cytomegalovirus exposure and HLA in healthy donors. Study-wide findings and caveats: CMV serostatus alone was available as immune exposure information.

The ends were cut back, 3 bases at V and 5 bases at J, with 8 bases in the middle. Germline-derived CDR1 and CDR2 are MDHEN and SYDVKM. The CDR3 is made up of 13 amino acids. Researchers ran the PCR with 60 Vbeta and 13 Jbeta primers. Here immunoSEQ multiplex PCR was the method, and the copy in TCRdb shows in-frame clones only, minus some. Seen here are approximately 210,000 clones, 75% to 85% observed once, and the top ten hold about 0.37%. Concerning this clone: Its antigen is unknown.

This receptor was taken from a male donor in good health and CMV-seropositive. The sequenced sample was PBMCs. The rearrangement links TRBV28 to TRBJ1-5; a possible D gene is TRBD1 (5 bases). CDR3 loop: CASSFPGDQPQHF. CDR3 nucleotides: TGTGCCAGCAGTTTTCCGGGGGATCAGCCCCAGCATTTT.